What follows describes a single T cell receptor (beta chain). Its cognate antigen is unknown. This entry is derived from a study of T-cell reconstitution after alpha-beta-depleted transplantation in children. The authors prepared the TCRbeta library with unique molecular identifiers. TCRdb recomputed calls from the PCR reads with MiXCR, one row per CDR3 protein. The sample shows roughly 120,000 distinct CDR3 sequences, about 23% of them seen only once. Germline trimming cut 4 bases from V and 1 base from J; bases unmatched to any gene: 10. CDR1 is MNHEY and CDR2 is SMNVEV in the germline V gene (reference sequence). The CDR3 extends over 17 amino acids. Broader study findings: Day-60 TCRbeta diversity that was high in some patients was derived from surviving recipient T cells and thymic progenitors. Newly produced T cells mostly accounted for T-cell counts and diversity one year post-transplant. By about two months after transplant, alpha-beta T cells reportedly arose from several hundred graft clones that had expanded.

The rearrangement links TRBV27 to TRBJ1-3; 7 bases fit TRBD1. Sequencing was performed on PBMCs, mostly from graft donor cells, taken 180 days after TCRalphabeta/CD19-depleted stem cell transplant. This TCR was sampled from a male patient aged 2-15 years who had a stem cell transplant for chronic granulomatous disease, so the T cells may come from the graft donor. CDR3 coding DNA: TGTGCCAGCAGTTATCGACAGGGCCAAAGATCTGGAAACACCATATATTTT. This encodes CASSYRQGQRSGNTIYF.